This entry lists 22 T cell receptor beta chains sequenced from one sample in a study of blood T cell repertoires in COVID-19. Libraries were prepared by immunoSEQ multiplex PCR; TCRdb keeps only in-frame clonotypes and omits some of them. The data contain tens of thousands of clones, about 85% of them seen just once; the ten biggest clones take up about 23%. Sequenced material: peripheral blood. The receptors here all came from a human donor in a cohort sampled during active COVID-19.

V and J are TRBV5-1 and TRBJ1-4; 9 positions match TRBD1. The V gene end was trimmed by 1 base and the J gene end by 4 bases; junction bases not matched to a gene: 2. This CDR3 is built from 15 residues. The germline gives CDR1 SGHRS, CDR2 YFSETQ. The CDR3 DNA reads TGCGCCAGCAGCTTGTACAGGGGGCTTAATGAAAAACTGTTTTTT. Translation gives CASSLYRGLNEKLFF. Drawing the rest from reference TRBV5-1 and TRBJ1-4, the complete variable domain is KAGVTQTPRYLIKTRGQQVTLSCSPISGHRSVSWYQQTPGQGLQFLFEYFSETQRNKGNFPGRFSGRQFSNSRSEMNVSTLELGDSALYLCASSLYRGLNEKLFFGSGTQLSVL.

The CDR3: CASSQGTSGGGQETQYF. The CDR3 nucleotides read TGTGCCAGCAGCCAGGGGACTAGCGGGGGGGGCCAAGAGACCCAGTACTTC. The chain is built from TRBV4-2 and TRBJ2-5, with 16 bases matching TRBD2. The V gene end was trimmed by 3 bases and the J gene end by 1 base; junction bases not matched to a gene: 2. This CDR3 has 17 residues. Germline CDR1 LGHNA, CDR2 YNFKEQ.

The rearrangement links TRBV2 to TRBJ2-7; TRBD2 aligns across 9 bases. CDR1 and CDR2 from the germline V gene are SNHLY and FYNNEI. This CDR3 has 13 residues. V shed 6 bases, J shed 5 bases, and the junction held 5 bases outside the gene matches. CDR3 in DNA: TGTGCCAGCAGCCGGACTAGCGTCAACGAGCAGTACTTC. Encoded protein: CASSRTSVNEQYF. Using reference TRBV2 and TRBJ2-7 for the parts outside the CDR3, the full variable domain is EPEVTQTPSHQVTQMGQEVILRCVPISNHLYFYWYRQILGQKVEFLVSFYNNEISEKSEIFDDQFSVERPDGSNFTLKIRSTKLEDSAMYFCASSRTSVNEQYFGPGTRLTVT.

The CDR3: CASSQRDGTQYF. CDR3 bases: TGCGCCAGCAGCCAGCGGGACGGTACGCAGTATTTT. The chain recombines TRBV4-1 with TRBJ2-3, with D tentatively TRBD2 (6 bases). CDR1 and CDR2 from the germline V gene are MGHRA and YSYEKL. The CDR3 has 12 residues. Trimming removed 3 bases from V and 8 bases from J, with 9 bases in between.

This sequence joins TRBV18 and TRBJ2-7; D remains unclear. Trimming removed 0 bases at V and 2 bases at J, with 5 bases between. The V gene's germline CDR1 is KGHSH and CDR2 LQKENI. This CDR3 is 13 amino acids long. CDR3 nucleotides: TGTGCCAGCTCACCACCCAGTGCCTACGAGCAGTACTTC. Its protein is CASSPPSAYEQYF.

The sample holds one count of this clone. The chain joins TRBV6-5 to TRBJ2-3, with 11 bases that match TRBD2. The length of the CDR3 is 16 residues. In germline, CDR1 is MNHEY, CDR2 SVGAGI. Losses at the gene ends were 2 bases for V and 2 bases for J; bases not matched to a gene: 3. CDR3 sequence reads: CASSYQLAGATDTQYF. The DNA for the CDR3 is TGTGCCAGCAGTTACCAACTAGCGGGGGCCACAGATACGCAGTATTTT.

The chain has TRBV6-6 and TRBJ2-3; D may be TRBD2 (6 bases). V shed 5 bases and J shed 2 bases, with 23 bases lying between them. Germline V gene lookup returns CDR1 MNHNY and CDR2 SVGAGI (reference sequence). The CDR3 has 18 amino acids. The DNA for the CDR3 is TGTGCCAGCAGTCCCCGGCGGAGGGGAAGGGGTGACACAGATACGCAGTATTTT. Translation gives CASSPRRRGRGDTDTQYF.

The chain has TRBV5-6 and TRBJ2-7; TRBD1 might be the D (6 bases). CDR3 size: 15 residues. In germline, CDR1 is SGHDT, CDR2 YYEEEE. V was cut by 0 bases and J by 2 bases, with 12 bases left in between. The CDR3 DNA follows: TGTGCCAGCAGCTTGGGGATACAGGGTCCCTACGAGCAGTACTTC. Protein sequence: CASSLGIQGPYEQYF.

The chain joins TRBV6-1 to TRBJ1-2; D is perhaps TRBD1 (6 bases). Germline CDR1 MNHNS, CDR2 SASEGT. CDR3 length: 16 residues. The ends were cut back, 0 bases at V and 4 bases at J, with 15 bases in the middle. This CDR3 reads CASSEAPEDSSYGYTF. In nucleotides, the CDR3 is TGTGCCAGCAGTGAAGCCCCCGAGGACAGCTCCTATGGCTACACCTTC.

CDR3 residues: CASSSIPTGKNTEAFF. Here the CDR3 DNA reads TGTGCCAGCAGTTCAATTCCGACAGGTAAGAACACTGAAGCTTTCTTT. The chain recombines TRBV6-2 or TRBV6-3 with TRBJ1-1, with D maybe TRBD1 (6 bases). Germline V CDR1 and CDR2: MNHEY, SVGEGT. The CDR3 sequence is 16 residues long. Between the trimmed V and J ends, which lost 4 bases and 1 base, there was a span of 16 bases.

The chain is built from TRBV18 and TRBJ1-2, with D possibly TRBD1 on 6 matching bases. CDR3 length: 13 amino acids. V lost 2 bases to trimming and J lost 8 bases, with 12 bases between them. Germline values: CDR1 KGHSH, CDR2 LQKENI. CDR3 loop: CASSPVQGFGYTF. In nucleotides, the CDR3 is TGTGCCAGCTCACCAGTACAGGGCTTCGGCTACACCTTC.

This chain connects TRBV9 to TRBJ2-1; no clear D gene. The CDR3 extends over 15 amino acids. The V gene's germline CDR1 is SGDLS and CDR2 YYNGEE. V was clipped by 0 bases and J by 4 bases, with 11 bases between them. For the CDR3, the DNA is TGTGCCAGCAGCGTAGATTATTCCCTATACAATGAGCAGTTCTTC. Protein: CASSVDYSLYNEQFF.

The chain carries TRBV6-5 and TRBJ2-2; D may be TRBD1 (6 bases). Deletions cut 8 bases from V and 3 bases from J, with 16 bases between. Per the germline V gene, CDR1 is MNHEY and CDR2 is SVGAGI. CDR3 length: 15 amino acids. CDR3 bases: TGTGCCAGCCTACAGGGTGGGATGTACACCGGGGAGCTGTTTTTT. Amino acids: CASLQGGMYTGELFF.

V is TRBV4-3 and J is TRBJ2-1, with 15 bases lining up with TRBD2. V lost 1 base and J lost 7; bases outside the gene matches: 5. The CDR3 sequence is 17 residues long. In germline, CDR1 is LGHNA, CDR2 YSLEER. CDR3 sequence: CASSQGTSGGAMNEQFF. For the CDR3, the DNA is TGCGCCAGCAGCCAAGGGACTAGCGGGGGGGCCATGAATGAGCAGTTCTTC.

The chain links TRBV5-1 to TRBJ1-4; 7 nucleotides align to TRBD1. The germline gives CDR1 SGHRS, CDR2 YFSETQ. Germline trimming cut 3 bases from V and 4 bases from J; bases unmatched to any gene: 9. CDR3 length: 16 residues. The CDR3 region is CASSSLTGAINEKLFF. Written as DNA, the CDR3 is TGCGCCAGCAGCTCCCTTACAGGGGCTATTAATGAAAAACTGTTTTTT.

The sample holds a few counts of this clone. V gene TRBV6-1 combines with J gene TRBJ1-2; possible D gene TRBD1, 5 bases. Germline V lookup: CDR1 MNHNS, CDR2 SASEGT. V was pared by 3 bases and J by 4 bases, with 12 bases between. The CDR3 covers 14 residues. For the CDR3, the DNA is TGTGCCAGCAGTGAGGGGCAAGCCAGCTATGGCTACACCTTC. Translated: CASSEGQASYGYTF.

The V gene is TRBV30, the J gene TRBJ2-5, with 8 bases fitting TRBD2. Unmatched junction bases numbered 4, after V lost 3 bases and J lost 1 base. Germline CDR1 and CDR2: GTSNPN and SVGIG (reference sequence). The CDR3 spans 14 residues. This chain's CDR3 is CAWRASGSQETQYF. CDR3 nucleotides: TGTGCCTGGAGGGCTAGCGGGTCCCAAGAGACCCAGTACTTC.

The genes are TRBV5-1 and TRBJ2-7; D possibly corresponds to TRBD1 (6 bases). CDR3 length: 14 residues. With 4 bases removed from V and 6 bases from J, the gap between germline ends came to 17 bases. The germline CDR1 and CDR2 sequences are SGHRS and YFSETQ. CDR3 amino acids: CASSAGDTAFEQYF. For the CDR3, the DNA is TGCGCCAGCAGCGCCGGGGACACCGCGTTCGAGCAGTACTTC.

This clone came up once. J is TRBJ1-2 and V is TRBV30; D might be TRBD1 (5 bases). Trimming left V 1 base short and J 7 bases short, with 7 bases between. The germline gives CDR1 GTSNPN, CDR2 SVGIG (reference sequence). There are 11 residues in the CDR3. The CDR3 reads CAWSAGVGYTF. For the CDR3, the DNA is TGTGCCTGGAGTGCGGGGGTTGGCTACACCTTC.

The V gene is TRBV5-1, the J gene TRBJ2-1, with 11 bases matching TRBD1. The length of the CDR3 is 15 residues. The V gene end was trimmed by 0 bases and the J gene end by 5 bases; junction bases not matched to a gene: 1. Germline loops: CDR1 SGHRS, CDR2 YFSETQ. CDR3 sequence (DNA): TGCGCCAGCAGCTTGGGGGACAGGGGGGACAATGAGCAGTTCTTC. It codes for CASSLGDRGDNEQFF. The full variable domain, its missing parts supplied by reference TRBV5-1 and TRBJ2-1, is KAGVTQTPRYLIKTRGQQVTLSCSPISGHRSVSWYQQTPGQGLQFLFEYFSETQRNKGNFPGRFSGRQFSNSRSEMNVSTLELGDSALYLCASSLGDRGDNEQFFGPGTRLTVL.

The chain uses TRBV28 and TRBJ2-7; the D gene is possibly TRBD2 (6 bases). Germline loops: CDR1 MDHEN, CDR2 SYDVKM. V was trimmed by 5 bases and J by 6 bases, leaving 17 bases between them. This CDR3 is built from 14 residues. The CDR3 region is CASSTGTPKSEQYF. DNA of the CDR3: TGTGCCAGCAGTACGGGGACTCCAAAATCCGAGCAGTACTTC.

The chain is built from TRBV6-6 and TRBJ1-2; no clear D gene. The CDR3 has 16 residues. V was trimmed by 2 bases and J by 7 bases, leaving 20 bases between them. Germline V gene data show CDR1 as MNHNY and CDR2 as SVGAGI (reference sequence). CDR3 bases: TGTGCCAGCAGTTACAAAAATGGAAACGGAGGTCGTGGCTACACCTTC. Encoded protein: CASSYKNGNGGRGYTF.